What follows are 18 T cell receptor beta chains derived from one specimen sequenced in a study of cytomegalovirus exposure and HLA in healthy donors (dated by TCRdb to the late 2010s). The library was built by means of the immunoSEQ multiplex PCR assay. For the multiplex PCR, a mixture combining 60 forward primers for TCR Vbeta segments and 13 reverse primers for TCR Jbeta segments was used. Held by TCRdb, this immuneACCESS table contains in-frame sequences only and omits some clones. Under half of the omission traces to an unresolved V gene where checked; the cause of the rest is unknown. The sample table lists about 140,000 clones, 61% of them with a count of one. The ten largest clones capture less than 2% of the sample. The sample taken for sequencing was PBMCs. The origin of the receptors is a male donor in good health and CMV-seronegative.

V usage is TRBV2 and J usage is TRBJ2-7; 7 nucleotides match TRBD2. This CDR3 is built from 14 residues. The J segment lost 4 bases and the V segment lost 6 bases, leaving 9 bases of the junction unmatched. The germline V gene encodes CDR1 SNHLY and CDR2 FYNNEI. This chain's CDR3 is CASRPMGGVYEQYF. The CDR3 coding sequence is TGTGCCAGCAGACCCATGGGAGGGGTTTACGAGCAGTACTTC.

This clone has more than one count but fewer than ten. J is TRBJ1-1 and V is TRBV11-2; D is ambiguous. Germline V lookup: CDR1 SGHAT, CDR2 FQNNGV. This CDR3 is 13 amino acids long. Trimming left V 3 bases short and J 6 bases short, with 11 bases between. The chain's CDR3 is CASSFQLIAEAFF. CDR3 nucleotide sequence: TGTGCCAGCAGCTTTCAGTTGATTGCTGAAGCTTTCTTT.

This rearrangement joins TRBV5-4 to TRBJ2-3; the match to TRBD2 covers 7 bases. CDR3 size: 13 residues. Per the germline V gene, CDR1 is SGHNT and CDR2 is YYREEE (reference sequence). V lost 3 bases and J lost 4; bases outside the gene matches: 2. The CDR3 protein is CASSWAGADTQYF. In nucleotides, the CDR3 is TGTGCCAGCAGCTGGGCGGGGGCAGATACGCAGTATTTT.

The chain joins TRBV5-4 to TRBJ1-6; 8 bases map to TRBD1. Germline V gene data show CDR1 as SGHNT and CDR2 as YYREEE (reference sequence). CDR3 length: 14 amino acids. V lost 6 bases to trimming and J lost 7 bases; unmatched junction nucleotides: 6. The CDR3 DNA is TGTGCCAGCACAAGACAGGGGAAAAATTCACCCCTCCACTTT. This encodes CASTRQGKNSPLHF.

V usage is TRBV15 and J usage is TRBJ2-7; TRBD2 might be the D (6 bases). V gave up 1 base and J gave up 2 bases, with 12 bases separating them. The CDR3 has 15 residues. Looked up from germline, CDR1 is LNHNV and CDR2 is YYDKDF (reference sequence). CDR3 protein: CATSRAGTQAYEQYF. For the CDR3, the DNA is TGTGCCACCAGCAGAGCCGGGACTCAAGCCTACGAGCAGTACTTC.

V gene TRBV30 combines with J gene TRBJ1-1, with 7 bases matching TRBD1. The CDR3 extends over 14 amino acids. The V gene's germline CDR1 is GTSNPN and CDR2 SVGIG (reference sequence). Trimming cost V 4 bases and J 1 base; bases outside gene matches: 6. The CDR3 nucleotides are TGTGCCTGGAAGACCGGGACAGAGAACACTGAAGCTTTCTTT. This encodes CAWKTGTENTEAFF.

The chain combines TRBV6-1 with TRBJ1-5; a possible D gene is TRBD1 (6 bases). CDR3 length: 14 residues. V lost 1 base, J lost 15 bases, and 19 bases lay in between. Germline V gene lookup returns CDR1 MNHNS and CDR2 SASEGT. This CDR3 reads CASSEGMWDTGPHF. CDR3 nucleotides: TGTGCCAGCAGTGAAGGGATGTGGGACACAGGGCCGCATTTT.

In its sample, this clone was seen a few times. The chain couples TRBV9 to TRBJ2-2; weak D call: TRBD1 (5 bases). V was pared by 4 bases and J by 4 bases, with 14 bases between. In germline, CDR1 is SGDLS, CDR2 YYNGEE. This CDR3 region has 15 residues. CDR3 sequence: CASSTGGAGTGELFF. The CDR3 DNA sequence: TGTGCCAGCAGCACCGGTGGGGCTGGCACCGGGGAGCTGTTTTTT. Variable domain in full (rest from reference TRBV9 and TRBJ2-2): DSGVTQTPKHLITATGQRVTLRCSPRSGDLSVYWYQQSLDQGLQFLIQYYNGEERAKGNILERFSAQQFPDLHSELNLSSLELGDSALYFCASSTGGAGTGELFFGEGSRLTVL.

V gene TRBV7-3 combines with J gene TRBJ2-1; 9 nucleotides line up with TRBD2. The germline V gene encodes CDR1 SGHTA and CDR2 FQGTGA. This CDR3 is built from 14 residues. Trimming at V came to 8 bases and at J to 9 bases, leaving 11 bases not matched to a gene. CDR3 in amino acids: CASARGTSSGEQFF. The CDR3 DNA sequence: TGTGCCAGCGCAAGAGGGACTAGCTCGGGTGAGCAGTTCTTC.

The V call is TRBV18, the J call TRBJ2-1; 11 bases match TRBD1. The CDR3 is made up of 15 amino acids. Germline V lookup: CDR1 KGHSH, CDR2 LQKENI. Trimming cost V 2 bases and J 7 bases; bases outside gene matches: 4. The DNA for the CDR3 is TGTGCCAGCTCACCAGGACAGGGGGCGCTTAATGAGCAGTTCTTC. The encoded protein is CASSPGQGALNEQFF.

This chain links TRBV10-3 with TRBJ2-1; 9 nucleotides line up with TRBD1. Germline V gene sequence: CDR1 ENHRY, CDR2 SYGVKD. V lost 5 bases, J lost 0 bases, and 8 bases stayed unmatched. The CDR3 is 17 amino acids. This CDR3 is CAISPQGATDSYNEQFF. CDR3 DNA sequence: TGTGCCATCAGTCCACAGGGGGCTACCGACTCCTACAATGAGCAGTTCTTC.

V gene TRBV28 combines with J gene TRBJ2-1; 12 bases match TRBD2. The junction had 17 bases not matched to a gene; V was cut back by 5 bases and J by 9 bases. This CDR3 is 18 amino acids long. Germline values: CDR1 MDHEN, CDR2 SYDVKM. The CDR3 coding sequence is TGTGCCAGCAGTGTCGCGCGGCCTAGCGGGGGGGCCGGGGGTGAGCAGTTCTTC. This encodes CASSVARPSGGAGGEQFF. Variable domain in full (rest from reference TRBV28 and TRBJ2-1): DVKVTQSSRYLVKRTGEKVFLECVQDMDHENMFWYRQDPGLGLRLIYFSYDVKMKEKGDIPEGYSVSREKKERFSLILESASTNQTSMYLCASSVARPSGGAGGEQFFGPGTRLTVL.

Written as DNA, the CDR3 is TGTGCCAGCAGCTTATCAGGTGAAGCTTTCTTT. Amino acid sequence: CASSLSGEAFF. J is TRBJ1-1 and V is TRBV7-9, with D unresolved. The CDR3 spans 11 residues. Germline values: CDR1 SEHNR, CDR2 FQNEAQ (reference sequence). Trimming pared 2 bases from V and 7 bases from J, leaving 5 bases between.

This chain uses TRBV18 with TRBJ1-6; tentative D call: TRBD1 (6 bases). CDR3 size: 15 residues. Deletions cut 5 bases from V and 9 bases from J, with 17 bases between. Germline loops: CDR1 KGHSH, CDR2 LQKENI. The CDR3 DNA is TGTGCCAGCTCAATAGGGAGACAGGACGTTTCACCCCTCCACTTT. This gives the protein CASSIGRQDVSPLHF.

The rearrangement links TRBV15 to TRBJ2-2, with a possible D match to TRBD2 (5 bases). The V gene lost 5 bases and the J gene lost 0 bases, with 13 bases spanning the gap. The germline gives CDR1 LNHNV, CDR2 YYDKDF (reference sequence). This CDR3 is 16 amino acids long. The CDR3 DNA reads TGTGCCACCAGCGGGAGACTGCACGCGAACACCGGGGAGCTGTTTTTT. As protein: CATSGRLHANTGELFF.

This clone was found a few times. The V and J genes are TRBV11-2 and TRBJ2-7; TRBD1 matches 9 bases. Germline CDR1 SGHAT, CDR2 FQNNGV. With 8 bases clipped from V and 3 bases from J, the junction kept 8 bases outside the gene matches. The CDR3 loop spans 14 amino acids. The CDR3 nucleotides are TGTGCCAGCCTCTCGGGACAGGGCCGCTACGAGCAGTACTTC. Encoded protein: CASLSGQGRYEQYF.

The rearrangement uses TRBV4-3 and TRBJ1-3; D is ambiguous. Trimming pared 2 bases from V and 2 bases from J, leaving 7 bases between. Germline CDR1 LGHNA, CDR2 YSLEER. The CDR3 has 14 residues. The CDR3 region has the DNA TGCGCCAGCAGCCAATATTCGGCTGGAAACACCATATATTTT. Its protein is CASSQYSAGNTIYF.

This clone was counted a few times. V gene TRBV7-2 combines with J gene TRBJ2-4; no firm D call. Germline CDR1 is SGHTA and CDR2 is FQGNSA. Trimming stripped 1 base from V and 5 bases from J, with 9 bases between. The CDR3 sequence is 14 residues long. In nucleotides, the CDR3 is TGTGCCAGCAGCTTAGTGGCTAGTGAAAACATTCAGTACTTC. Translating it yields CASSLVASENIQYF.